Each of the 22 T cell receptor beta chains below was sequenced from the same sample in a study of spatial heterogeneity in lung cancer. The time point is: sample taken at primary tumor resection. TCRdb re-called the 5' RACE reads through MiXCR, storing one row per CDR3 protein. This table has more than 60,000 distinct CDR3 sequences, approximately 8.1% appearing once. The sequenced sample was PBMCs, obtained at surgery. The receptors shown here come from a male donor with early-stage non-small cell lung cancer.

In this sample, this clonotype turned up many times. The chain links TRBV12-3 or TRBV12-4 to TRBJ2-7; D might be TRBD2 (5 bases). The ends were cut back, 5 bases at V and 5 bases at J, with 13 bases in the middle. The CDR3 length is 13 residues. CDR3 DNA sequence: TGTGCCAGCAGTCCCGGGAACGATCACGAGCAGTACTTC. This gives the protein CASSPGNDHEQYF.

This clonotype was recorded at least ten times. The chain couples TRBV29-1 to TRBJ2-2; the D gene is possibly TRBD1 (5 bases). Germline V gene lookup returns CDR1 SQVTM and CDR2 ANQGSEA. This CDR3 is built from 14 residues. Between the trimmed V and J ends, which lost 0 bases and 5 bases, there was a span of 10 bases. The CDR3 region is CSVEEWSGTGELFF. CDR3 bases: TGCAGCGTTGAAGAATGGTCAGGGACCGGGGAGCTGTTTTTT.

At least ten counts were recorded for this clonotype. The chain combines TRBV29-1 with TRBJ2-7; no clear D. Trimming cost V 7 bases and J 0 bases, with 19 bases left between them. CDR1 SQVTM and CDR2 ANQGSEA come from the germline V gene. The CDR3 runs 15 residues. CDR3 amino acids: CSALGGPASSYEQYF. For the CDR3, the DNA is TGCAGCGCCCTGGGCGGCCCGGCGAGCTCCTACGAGCAGTACTTC.

This clonotype was seen repeatedly, ten times or more. The chain employs TRBV7-9 and TRBJ1-4; D gene uncertain. The CDR3 sequence is 14 residues long. Trimming shortened V by 3 bases and J by 4 bases, and 9 bases separated the two germline ends. Per germline, CDR1 SEHNR and CDR2 FQNEAQ (reference sequence). The CDR3 DNA reads as TGTGCCAGCAGCTTGGACGGTGGTAATGAAAAACTGTTTTTT. Its protein is CASSLDGGNEKLFF.

This clonotype came up a few times. The chain has TRBV7-2 and TRBJ1-1; D is undetermined. Between the trimmed V and J ends, which lost 1 base and 4 bases, there was a span of 10 bases. From germline, CDR1 is SGHTA and CDR2 FQGNSA. The CDR3 extends over 14 amino acids. CDR3 residues: CASSLGPAPTEAFF. The CDR3 nucleotides are TGTGCCAGCAGCTTAGGTCCTGCTCCCACTGAAGCTTTCTTT.

This chain joins TRBV15 and TRBJ2-5, with a weak D call TRBD1 (6 bases). This CDR3 spans 14 amino acids. Germline-derived CDR1 and CDR2 are LNHNV and YYDKDF (reference sequence). Trimming cost V 0 bases and J 9 bases, with 14 bases left between them. The CDR3 region is CATSRELLQGPQYF. The DNA of the CDR3 is TGTGCCACCAGCAGAGAACTATTACAGGGACCCCAGTACTTC.

This clonotype was found many times. V usage is TRBV24-1 and J usage is TRBJ2-3, with 9 bases matching TRBD2. CDR1 and CDR2 (germline): KGHDR, SFDVKD. This CDR3 region has 16 residues. J gave up 5 bases and V 9 bases, and 14 bases lay outside the gene matches. This CDR3 is CATASDVSGRKDTQYF. DNA for the CDR3: TGTGCCACCGCTAGTGATGTTAGCGGGAGAAAAGATACGCAGTATTTT.

This clonotype occurred a few times. The chain recombines TRBV18 with TRBJ2-7, with a weak D call TRBD1 (5 bases). The CDR3 contains 18 residues. V was pared by 2 bases and J by 0 bases, with 20 bases between. CDR1 is KGHSH and CDR2 is LQKENI in the germline V gene. The CDR3 bases are TGTGCCAGCTCACCATTCGCTTTATGGGGCTCCAGCTCCTACGAGCAGTACTTC. It specifies CASSPFALWGSSSYEQYF.

The J gene is TRBJ1-1, the V gene TRBV7-9; 7 bases agree with TRBD1. Germline CDR1 and CDR2: SEHNR and FQNEAQ (reference sequence). Trimming took 1 base from V and 0 from J; bases not matched to a gene: 5. This CDR3 has 16 residues. The chain's CDR3 is CASSLDVGGMNTEAFF. For the CDR3, the DNA is TGTGCCAGCAGCTTAGATGTAGGGGGCATGAACACTGAAGCTTTCTTT. The full variable domain, its missing parts supplied by reference TRBV7-9 and TRBJ1-1, is DTGVSQNPRHKITKRGQNVTFRCDPISEHNRLYWYRQTLGQGPEFLTYFQNEAQLEKSRLLSDRFSAERPKGSFSTLEIQRTEQGDSAMYLCASSLDVGGMNTEAFFGQGTRLTVV.

This clonotype was observed many times. In nucleotides, the CDR3 is TGCGCCAGCAGCTTTTGGACAGCGAACACTGAAGCTTTCTTT. This translates into CASSFWTANTEAFF. The chain uses TRBV5-1 and TRBJ1-1; D is possibly TRBD1 (6 bases). V dropped 2 bases and J dropped 1 base, with 9 bases sitting between them. This CDR3 is 14 amino acids long. The germline V gene has CDR1 SGHRS and CDR2 YFSETQ.

V usage is TRBV5-1 and J usage is TRBJ2-5; D uncertain. Trimming removed 0 bases from V and 5 bases from J, with 14 bases in between. The CDR3 spans 15 residues. Germline V gene lookup returns CDR1 SGHRS and CDR2 YFSETQ. The DNA of the CDR3 is TGCGCCAGCAGCTTGGGGTCGGTAGGCCCGGAGACCCAGTACTTC. Translating it yields CASSLGSVGPETQYF.

This clonotype occurred many times. V usage is TRBV5-4 and J usage is TRBJ2-3; D could derive from TRBD1 or TRBD2 (5 bases each). Trimming pared 3 bases from V and 0 bases from J, leaving 14 bases between. In germline, CDR1 is SGHNT, CDR2 YYREEE (reference sequence). This CDR3 is built from 16 residues. CDR3 in amino acids: CASSSAGTRSTDTQYF. DNA of the CDR3: TGTGCCAGCAGCTCCGCAGGGACGCGTAGCACAGATACGCAGTATTTT.

This clonotype has just a few counts. The chain joins TRBV11-2 to TRBJ2-3; D is undetermined. The CDR3 is 15 residues long. V lost 0 bases to trimming and J lost 2 bases, with 9 bases between them. Germline-derived CDR1 and CDR2 are SGHAT and FQNNGV. CDR3 sequence reads: CASSLDGAATDTQYF. DNA for the CDR3: TGTGCCAGCAGCTTAGATGGCGCTGCCACAGATACGCAGTATTTT.

This clonotype has more than one count but fewer than ten. This CDR3 reads CASSFQRTSGSADTQYF. The CDR3 DNA follows: TGTGCCAGCAGCTTTCAAAGGACTAGCGGGAGTGCAGATACGCAGTATTTT. The V and J genes are TRBV7-2 and TRBJ2-3, with TRBD2 matching 13 bases. J gave up 4 bases and V 3 bases, and 7 bases lay outside the gene matches. The germline V gene has CDR1 SGHTA and CDR2 FQGNSA. The CDR3 length is 17 residues.

A few counts support this clonotype. The chain uses TRBV25-1 and TRBJ2-6; the D is unclear. The CDR3 has 16 residues. The germline V gene encodes CDR1 MGHDK and CDR2 SYGVNS. The V end lost 2 bases, the J end lost 2 bases, and 10 bases lay between the germline ends. This CDR3 reads CASSEPRVPGANVLTF. The CDR3 region has the DNA TGTGCCAGCAGTGAACCCCGGGTACCTGGGGCCAACGTCCTGACTTTC.

This chain links TRBV12-3 or TRBV12-4 with TRBJ2-7, with 8 bases lining up with TRBD1. Unmatched junction bases numbered 11, after V lost 4 bases and J lost 6 bases. CDR3 size: 15 residues. CDR3 coding DNA: TGTGCCAGCAGTTCATACGGGACAGGTCGAGGCGAGCAGTACTTC. Its translation is CASSSYGTGRGEQYF.

The chain couples TRBV25-1 to TRBJ2-5; 7 bases line up with TRBD2. V dropped 3 bases and J dropped 1; count of bases not matched to a gene: 5. Germline-derived CDR1 and CDR2 are MGHDK and SYGVNS. This CDR3 has 15 residues. The chain's CDR3 is CASSEASGSQETQYF. CDR3 DNA: TGTGCCAGCAGTGAGGCTAGCGGTTCCCAAGAGACCCAGTACTTC.

This clonotype was counted many times. The gene calls are TRBV29-1 and TRBJ1-3; 8 nucleotides line up with TRBD1. V lost 7 bases, J lost 3 bases, and 8 bases stayed unmatched. CDR1 and CDR2 (germline): SQVTM, ANQGSEA. This CDR3 comprises 14 residues. CDR3 protein: CSAASGQGGNTIYF. Here the CDR3 DNA reads TGCAGCGCAGCATCTGGACAGGGTGGAAACACCATATATTTT.

The J gene is TRBJ2-1, the V gene TRBV14; no reliable D call. Germline V CDR1 and CDR2: SGHDN, FVKESK. Between the trimmed V and J ends, which lost 3 bases and 0 bases, there was a span of 9 bases. CDR3 length: 15 residues. CDR3 protein: CASSHPMSSYNEQFF. Written as DNA, the CDR3 is TGTGCCAGCAGCCACCCTATGAGCTCCTACAATGAGCAGTTCTTC.

By sample fraction, this clonotype is medium-sized. This chain links TRBV4-1 with TRBJ2-3, with 7 positions matching TRBD2. After removal of 1 base from V and 5 bases from J, the junction contained 9 bases not matched to a gene. The CDR3 contains 16 residues. The germline V gene has CDR1 MGHRA and CDR2 YSYEKL. The DNA of the CDR3 is TGCGCCAGCAGCCAAGTTCCAGGGAGGGGACGAGATACGCAGTATTTT. Encoded protein: CASSQVPGRGRDTQYF.

The chain couples TRBV20-1 to TRBJ2-3; tentative D call: TRBD2 (6 bases). Trimming shortened V by 5 bases and J by 3 bases, and 9 bases separated the two germline ends. The CDR3 has 12 residues. Germline V gives CDR1 DFQATT, CDR2 SNEGSKA (reference sequence). CDR3 sequence (DNA): TGCAGTGCTGGGGGGAGGACAGATACGCAGTATTTT. It yields the protein CSAGGRTDTQYF.

The V gene is TRBV20-1, the J gene TRBJ2-7; D could derive from TRBD1 or TRBD2 (5 bases each). CDR1 and CDR2 (germline): DFQATT, SNEGSKA (reference sequence). The CDR3 is made up of 15 amino acids. The germline V and J ends were trimmed by 0 bases and 0 bases, with 12 bases remaining between them. Here the CDR3 reads CSARDPGTASYEQYF. The CDR3 DNA follows: TGCAGTGCTAGAGATCCCGGGACGGCCTCCTACGAGCAGTACTTC.